The 3 T cell receptor beta chains in this list originate from one sample, sequenced in a study of blood T cell repertoires in COVID-19. Sequenced by immunoSEQ multiplex PCR; TCRdb stores in-frame clones only, minus some. The sample consists of roughly 150,000 clones, 90% to 95% of them appearing once. The specimen was peripheral blood. Receptors were obtained from a woman aged 55-75 years with COVID-19, enrolled during active disease.

The chain joins TRBV5-8 to TRBJ1-1, with D possibly being TRBD1 (5 bases). Germline V gene sequence: CDR1 SGHTS, CDR2 YDEGEE. The CDR3 is 17 residues long. The V end was cut by 1 base, the J end by 5 bases, with 21 bases between. The CDR3 loop is CASSLFGGTPLETEAFF. The CDR3 DNA sequence: TGTGCCAGCAGCTTGTTCGGGGGAACGCCACTGGAGACTGAAGCTTTCTTT. Full variable domain (outside the CDR3, taken from reference TRBV5-8 and TRBJ1-1): EAGVTQSPTHLIKTRGQQATLRCSPISGHTSVYWYQQALGLGLQFLLWYDEGEERNRGNFPPRFSGRQFPNYSSELNVNALELEDSALYLCASSLFGGTPLETEAFFGQGTRLTVV.

V and J are TRBV18 and TRBJ2-1; perhaps TRBD2 as D (6 bases). CDR1 and CDR2 from the germline V gene are KGHSH and LQKENI. V lost 6 bases, J lost 4 bases, and 16 bases lay in between. The CDR3 spans 15 residues. The CDR3 coding sequence is TGTGCCAGCTCTCCTAGCCTGGGGACTTACAATGAGCAGTTCTTC. This codes for CASSPSLGTYNEQFF.

The V gene is TRBV20-1, the J gene TRBJ1-1; 10 nucleotides match TRBD1. CDR1 is DFQATT, CDR2 SNEGSKA, per germline (reference sequence). CDR3 length equals 15 residues. The V and J ends lost 3 bases and 4 bases, in that order; junction bases with no gene match: 8. The CDR3 region is CSASSRDRGGTEAFF. The CDR3 DNA follows: TGCAGTGCTAGTAGCCGGGACAGGGGAGGCACTGAAGCTTTCTTT.